The subject of this entry is one T cell receptor (beta chain). This specimen comes from a study of blood T cell repertoires in COVID-19. In the source study's methods: Amplification from reference gene primers served as the basis for estimated nucleated cell counts. Profiling relied on immunoSEQ multiplex PCR, and the TCRdb table lists in-frame clones only, not all of them. That table furnishes V, J and clone size, whereas the DNA furnished D and trimming. The sample contains about 150,000 clones, 76% of which appear only once. Trimming took off 6 bases at V and 3 bases at J, with 9 bases between the two ends. Germline values: CDR1 MNHNY, CDR2 SVGAGI (reference sequence). The CDR3 spans 12 residues.

This sequence originates from a woman of 80 years or more with acute or convalescent COVID-19. V gene TRBV6-6 combines with J gene TRBJ2-7; D not certain. Sample: peripheral blood. In DNA form, the CDR3 reads TGTGCCAGCAGCTCAACAGACTACGAGCAGTACTTC. As protein: CASSSTDYEQYF.